This T cell receptor (beta chain) was captured by sequencing in a study of blood T cell repertoires in COVID-19. Whole-study context: Donors in the United States, Italy and Spain gave samples during acute or convalescent COVID-19.

Germline V gene data show CDR1 as MDHEN and CDR2 as SYDVKM. The CDR3 runs 14 residues. Trimming cost V 6 bases and J 8 bases; bases outside gene matches: 8. As originally analysed: Researchers report that nucleated cell counts were estimated from reference gene primer amplification. Sequencing used immunoSEQ multiplex PCR; TCRdb keeps in-frame clones, though not all of them. The DNA was the basis for D and trimming; V, J and clone size are from that table. The sample includes 60,000 to 70,000 clones, 74% of them seen just once. The J gene is TRBJ1-4, the V gene TRBV28; TRBD1 matches 8 bases. This sequence was found in a woman aged 80 or older with acute or convalescent COVID-19. Specimen: peripheral blood. The CDR3 region is CASSKQGVREKLFF. In DNA form, the CDR3 reads TGTGCCAGCAGCAAACAGGGGGTCAGGGAAAAACTGTTTTTT.